What follows are 9 T cell receptor beta chains derived from one specimen sequenced in a study of T-cell reconstitution after alpha-beta-depleted transplantation in children. Unique molecular identifiers were used in preparing the TCRbeta library. TCRdb itself ran the PCR reads through MiXCR, one entry per CDR3 protein. The table has about 260,000 distinct CDR3 sequences, roughly 8% seen once. Sample: PBMCs, mostly from graft donor cells, taken 180 days after TCRalphabeta/CD19-depleted stem cell transplant. Every receptor here comes from a male patient younger than 18 who had a stem cell transplant for acute lymphoblastic leukemia, so the T cells may come from the graft donor.

A few counts support this clonotype. V and J are TRBV29-1 and TRBJ2-1, with TRBD1 as a possible D gene (6 bases). The length of the CDR3 is 10 residues. V lost 4 bases and J 12 bases, leaving 10 bases between the germline ends. The germline CDR1 and CDR2 sequences are SQVTM and ANQGSEA. In nucleotides, the CDR3 is TGCAGCGTTGGAGGCAGGGGGCAGTTCTTC. Its protein product is CSVGGRGQFF.

This clonotype was picked up many times. The chain uses TRBV29-1 and TRBJ2-1; TRBD1 is a possible D gene (5 bases). CDR1 and CDR2 (germline): SQVTM, ANQGSEA. This CDR3 contains 11 residues. The V and J ends lost 7 bases and 3 bases respectively, with 7 bases between them. The CDR3 is CSAQGYNEQFF. DNA of the CDR3: TGCAGCGCCCAGGGCTACAATGAGCAGTTCTTC.

This clonotype was found many times. The chain employs TRBV20-1 and TRBJ2-7, with D hard to call. The V and J ends lost 5 bases and 3 bases respectively, with 14 bases between them. The length of the CDR3 is 13 residues. CDR1 and CDR2 (germline): DFQATT, SNEGSKA (reference sequence). The CDR3 DNA sequence: TGCAGTGCTGAAAACCCAGTGGGCTACGAGCAGTACTTC. Amino acid sequence: CSAENPVGYEQYF.

This clonotype was seen at least ten times. This chain uses TRBV29-1 with TRBJ2-7; TRBD1 aligns across 7 bases. The J segment lost 6 bases and the V segment lost 6 bases, leaving 5 bases of the junction unmatched. The CDR3 is 11 residues long. CDR1 is SQVTM, CDR2 ANQGSEA, per germline. The CDR3 region is CSVQGGSEQYF. In DNA, the CDR3 is TGCAGCGTCCAAGGGGGCTCCGAGCAGTACTTC.

In its sample, this clonotype was seen many times. The chain employs TRBV19 and TRBJ1-5; 9 nucleotides match TRBD1. The length of the CDR3 is 13 residues. From germline, CDR1 is LNHDA and CDR2 SQIVND (reference sequence). Germline trimming cut 7 bases from V and 5 bases from J; bases unmatched to any gene: 3. CDR3 residues: CASKGQGDQPQHF. CDR3 DNA sequence: TGTGCCAGTAAGGGACAGGGAGATCAGCCCCAGCATTTT. Complete variable domain (other parts from reference TRBV19 and TRBJ1-5): DGGITQSPKYLFRKEGQNVTLSCEQNLNHDAMYWYRQDPGQGLRLIYYSQIVNDFQKGDIAEGYSVSREKKESFPLTVTSAQKNPTAFYLCASKGQGDQPQHFGDGTRLSIL.

In its sample, this clonotype was seen many times. This chain links TRBV29-1 with TRBJ1-3; a weak D match, TRBD1 (6 bases). V was cut by 5 bases and J by 4 bases, with 15 bases left in between. CDR3 length: 14 amino acids. CDR1 is SQVTM, CDR2 ANQGSEA, per germline. The CDR3 DNA is TGCAGCGTTCACCGGGACATCGGAGGAAACACCATATATTTT. Translating it yields CSVHRDIGGNTIYF. Full variable domain (outside the CDR3, taken from reference TRBV29-1 and TRBJ1-3): SAVISQKPSRDICQRGTSLTIQCQVDSQVTMMFWYRQQPGQSLTLIATANQGSEATYESGFVIDKFPISRPNLTFSTLTVSNMSPEDSSIYLCSVHRDIGGNTIYFGEGSWLTVV.

This clonotype has ten or more counts. One end of the junction does not line up with germline, which may come from a read error. The chain couples TRBV7-7 to TRBJ2-1, with 10 positions matching TRBD2. This CDR3 is 16 amino acids long. Germline V gives CDR1 SSHAT, CDR2 FNYEAQ (reference sequence). The CDR3 nucleotides read TGTGCTAGCAGCCCCGGAGGAGCGGGAGGGAGGAATGAGCAGTTCTTC. Encoded protein: CASSPGGAGGRNEQFF. Variable domain in full (rest from reference TRBV7-7 and TRBJ2-1): GAGVSQSPRYKVTKRGQDVTLRCDPISSHATLYWYQQALGQGPEFLTYFNYEAQPDKSGLPSDRFSAERPEGSISTLTIQRTEQRDSAMYRCASSPGGAGGRNEQFFGPGTRLTVL.

This clonotype was picked up many times. The chain is built from TRBV12-3 or TRBV12-4 and TRBJ2-1; 11 bases fit TRBD2. The CDR3 runs 15 residues. The V and J ends lost 5 bases and 6 bases, in that order; junction bases with no gene match: 6. The CDR3 sequence: CASSQTSGVFNEQFF. The CDR3 DNA reads TGTGCCAGCAGTCAGACTAGCGGGGTGTTCAATGAGCAGTTCTTC.

This clonotype was detected only a few times. The chain combines TRBV12-3 or TRBV12-4 with TRBJ1-1; possibly TRBD1 for D (5 bases). This CDR3 has 15 residues. Trimming left V 3 bases short and J 5 bases short, with 16 bases between. The CDR3 nucleotides are TGTGCCAGCAGTTTCTCGGGGCAGGGAGGAACTGAAGCTTTCTTT. Translating it yields CASSFSGQGGTEAFF.